This T cell receptor (beta chain) was captured by sequencing in a study of early stage breast cancer tumors (dated by TCRdb to about 2017). Broadly, across the study: Of the approximately 15 invasive breast tumors, more than 9 were found to be estrogen receptor-positive, progesterone receptor-positive and HER2-negative. Of the roughly 12 ER+/PR+/HER2- tumors, eight were classified as invasive ductal carcinomas and four as invasive lobular carcinomas. On average, each sample got around 10-fold read coverage. The samples as a whole yielded around 2.4 million detected templates, corresponding to 1,100,000 or so unique clonotypes.

The paper as a whole reports these results and caveats: Enriched TCRB sequences shared across patients were found to be mostly commonly generated sequences that were unlikely to play an important role in the tumor microenvironment. Repertoires from blood resembled normal breast more closely than tumor, and using blood as a reference for each tissue separated tumor from normal in most of the 16 patients. Approximately 2.4-fold higher T cell density and higher clonality were observed in tumors than in adjacent normal breast tissue. Analysis by tumor subtype was prevented by the small cohort size. Sequencing bulk genomic DNA from unsorted cells could not capture chain pairing or functional markers like CD4, CD8 and FOXP3.

Dicing about 17-50 mg of tumor tissue typically gave a DNA yield of more than 2.5 ug. The study profiled bulk TCR beta-chain repertoires in matched peripheral blood, tumor and adjacent normal breast tissue taken from some 15 patients with early-stage breast cancer. Once resection was done, tumor tissue identified by eye was cut out and put into prechilled RNAlater. Using a TissueLyser II, 20-50 mg of tumor tissue was diced and homogenized in RLTplus buffer with beta-mercaptoethanol and antifoaming agent. Genomic DNA was extracted with the Qiagen AllPrep DNA/RNA Mini kit. Concerning this clone: Its antigen target is currently unknown. Base qualities are missing; no much larger clone stands one base away.

The trim is 3 bases for V and 5 bases for J, with a gap of 12 bases between the germline ends. The germline V gene encodes CDR1 SGDLS and CDR2 YYNGEE. CDR3 length: 13 amino acids, cysteine to phenylalanine. Only CDR3 DNA is held: 39 bases, read in frame from base 1. Each sample was amplified in two independent genomic DNA replicates, using approximately 0.5 ug for blood and about 1.5 ug for tumor or normal breast. Following the manufacturer's instructions, the ImmunoSeq Intro kit was used to carry out TCRB sequencing on genomic DNA. Multiplex PCR ran roughly 30 cycles with proprietary primers and spike-in control sequences for absolute quantification. Single-end 150-bp reads were used to sequence an 87-bp fragment spanning the CDR3 plus the flanking V and J genes. Seven samples, with two replicates for each sample, were multiplexed per lane of an Illumina MiSeq using version 3.0 chemistry. The original pipeline was this. Raw data were processed by the vendor's proprietary pipeline, with both replicates merged into one result per sample. Productive rearrangements sharing the V-gene family, CDR3 amino acid sequence and J-gene segment were defined as clonotypes. Clonality was computed as 1 minus the normalized Shannon entropy (Pielou evenness) of TCRB abundances. T cell density was estimated by dividing total templates by the number of input cells inferred from the DNA input amount. Total repertoire diversity and clonality were estimated with Recon using default parameters. Tumor-enriched clonotypes were defined as having over 0.1% abundance in tumor and at least 32-fold higher abundance than in normal breast. TCRdb mirrors the immuneACCESS table, restricted to in-frame sequences. Some clones are absent from its copies; in checked studies, under half trace to an unresolved V gene, and the reason for the others is unknown. The DNA was the basis for D and trimming; V, J and clone size are from that table. The sample data list about 10,000 clones, and roughly 68% of these were observed just once. The top ten clonotypes cover 7.1% of the sample.

The sequencing sample was made of breast tumor tissue. The sequence joins TRBV9 to TRBJ2-7; TRBD2 is a weak D gene call, 6 bases matching. The source of this sequence is a person between 50 and 60 years old with breast cancer. CDR3 protein: CASSESPGDEQYF. The DNA sequence is as follows: TGTGCCAGCAGCGAGAGTCCGGGGGACGAGCAGTACTTC.